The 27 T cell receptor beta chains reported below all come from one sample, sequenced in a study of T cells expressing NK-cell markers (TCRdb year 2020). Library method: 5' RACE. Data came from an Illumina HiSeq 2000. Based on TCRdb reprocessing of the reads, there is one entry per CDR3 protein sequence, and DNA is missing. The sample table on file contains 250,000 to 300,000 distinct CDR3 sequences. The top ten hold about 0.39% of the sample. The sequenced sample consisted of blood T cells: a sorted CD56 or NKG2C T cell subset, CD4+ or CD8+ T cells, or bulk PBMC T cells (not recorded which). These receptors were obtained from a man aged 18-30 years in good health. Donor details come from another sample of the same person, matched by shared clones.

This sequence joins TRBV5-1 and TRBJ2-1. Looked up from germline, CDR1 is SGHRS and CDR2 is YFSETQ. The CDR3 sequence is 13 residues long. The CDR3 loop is CASSTESGNEQFF.

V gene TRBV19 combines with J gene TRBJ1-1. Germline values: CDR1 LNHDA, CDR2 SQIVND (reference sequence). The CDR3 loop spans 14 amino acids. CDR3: CASSIRGRNTEAFF. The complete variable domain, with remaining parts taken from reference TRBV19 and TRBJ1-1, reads DGGITQSPKYLFRKEGQNVTLSCEQNLNHDAMYWYRQDPGQGLRLIYYSQIVNDFQKGDIAEGYSVSREKKESFPLTVTSAQKNPTAFYLCASSIRGRNTEAFFGQGTRLTVV.

CDR3 sequence reads: CASSQESGQSNSPLHF. This chain links TRBV4-1 with TRBJ1-6; TCRdb proposes TRBD1, but this gene call is untestable without DNA. Germline V gene data show CDR1 as MGHRA and CDR2 as YSYEKL. The CDR3 runs to 16 residues.

This CDR3 is CASSLVWRETVREQYF. The chain carries TRBV5-1 and TRBJ2-7; TCRdb indicates TRBD2, and absent DNA this call remains unverified. Germline assignment: CDR1 SGHRS and CDR2 YFSETQ. The CDR3 has 16 amino acids.

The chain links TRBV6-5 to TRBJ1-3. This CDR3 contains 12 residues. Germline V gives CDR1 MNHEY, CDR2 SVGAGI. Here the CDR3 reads CASSSPGNTIYF.

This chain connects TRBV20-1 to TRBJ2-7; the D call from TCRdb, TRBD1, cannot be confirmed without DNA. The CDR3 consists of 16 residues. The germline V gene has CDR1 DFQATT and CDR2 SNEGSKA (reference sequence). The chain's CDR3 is CSARDKGQGSSYEQYF.

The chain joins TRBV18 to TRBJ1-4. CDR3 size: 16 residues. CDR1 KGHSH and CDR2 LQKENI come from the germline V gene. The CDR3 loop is CASSPSGGGTNEKLFF.

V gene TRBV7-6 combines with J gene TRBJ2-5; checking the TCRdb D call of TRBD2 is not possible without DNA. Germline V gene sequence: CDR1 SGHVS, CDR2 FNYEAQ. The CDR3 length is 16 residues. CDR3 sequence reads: CASSLVGRRGRETQYF.

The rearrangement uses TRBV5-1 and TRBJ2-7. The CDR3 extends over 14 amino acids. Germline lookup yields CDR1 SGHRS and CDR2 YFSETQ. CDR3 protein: CASSLHSRPYEQYF.

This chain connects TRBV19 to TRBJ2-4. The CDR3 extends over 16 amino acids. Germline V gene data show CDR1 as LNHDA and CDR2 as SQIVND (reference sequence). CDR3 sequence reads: CASSRTSELAKNIQYF.

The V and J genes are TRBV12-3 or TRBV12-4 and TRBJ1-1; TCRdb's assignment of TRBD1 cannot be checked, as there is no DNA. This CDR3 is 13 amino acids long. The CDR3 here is CASSSTGNTEAFF.

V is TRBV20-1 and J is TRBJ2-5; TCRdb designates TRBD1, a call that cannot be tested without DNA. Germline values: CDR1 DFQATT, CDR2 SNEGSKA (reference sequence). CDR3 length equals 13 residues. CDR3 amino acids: CSVGVSTQETQYF.

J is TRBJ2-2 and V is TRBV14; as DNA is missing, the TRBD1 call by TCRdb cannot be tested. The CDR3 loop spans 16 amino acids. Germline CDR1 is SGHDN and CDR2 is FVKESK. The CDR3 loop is CASSQRTGVGTGELFF.

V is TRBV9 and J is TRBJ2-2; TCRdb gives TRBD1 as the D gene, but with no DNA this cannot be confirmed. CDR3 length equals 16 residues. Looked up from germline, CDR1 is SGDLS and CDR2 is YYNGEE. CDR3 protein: CASSVVQGRNTGELFF. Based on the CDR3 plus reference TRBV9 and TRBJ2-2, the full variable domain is DSGVTQTPKHLITATGQRVTLRCSPRSGDLSVYWYQQSLDQGLQFLIQYYNGEERAKGNILERFSAQQFPDLHSELNLSSLELGDSALYFCASSVVQGRNTGELFFGEGSRLTVL.

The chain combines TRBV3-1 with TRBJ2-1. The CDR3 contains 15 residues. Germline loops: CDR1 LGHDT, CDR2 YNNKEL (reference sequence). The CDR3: CASSQGLDLYNEQFF.

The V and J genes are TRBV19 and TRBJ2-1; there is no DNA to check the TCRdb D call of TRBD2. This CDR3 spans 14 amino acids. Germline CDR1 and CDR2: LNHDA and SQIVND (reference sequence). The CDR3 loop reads CASSMGLAGYEQFF.

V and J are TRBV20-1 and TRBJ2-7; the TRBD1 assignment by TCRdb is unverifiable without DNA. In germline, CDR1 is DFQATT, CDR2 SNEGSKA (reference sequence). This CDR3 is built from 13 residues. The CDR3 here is CSVPGQGSNEQYF.

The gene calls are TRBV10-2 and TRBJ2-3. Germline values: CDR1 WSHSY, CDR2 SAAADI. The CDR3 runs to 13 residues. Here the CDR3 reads CASSQARTDTQYF.

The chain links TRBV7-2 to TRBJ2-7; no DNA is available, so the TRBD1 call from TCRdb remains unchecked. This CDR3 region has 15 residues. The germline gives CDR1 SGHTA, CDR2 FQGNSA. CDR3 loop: CASSLVIPGLGEQYF.

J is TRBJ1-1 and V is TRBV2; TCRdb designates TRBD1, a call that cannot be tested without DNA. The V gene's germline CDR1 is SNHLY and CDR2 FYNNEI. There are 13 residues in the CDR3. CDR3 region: CASRDRGFTEAFF. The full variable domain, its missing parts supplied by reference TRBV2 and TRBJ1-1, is EPEVTQTPSHQVTQMGQEVILRCVPISNHLYFYWYRQILGQKVEFLVSFYNNEISEKSEIFDDQFSVERPDGSNFTLKIRSTKLEDSAMYFCASRDRGFTEAFFGQGTRLTVV.

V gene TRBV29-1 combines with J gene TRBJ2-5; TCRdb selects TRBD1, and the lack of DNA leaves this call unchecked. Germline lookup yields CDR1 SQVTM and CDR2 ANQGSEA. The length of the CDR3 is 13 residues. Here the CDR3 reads CSLRGSLGGTQYF.

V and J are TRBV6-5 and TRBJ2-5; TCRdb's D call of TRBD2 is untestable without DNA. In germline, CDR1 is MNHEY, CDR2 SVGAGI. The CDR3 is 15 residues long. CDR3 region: CASSPPGGGLETQYF.

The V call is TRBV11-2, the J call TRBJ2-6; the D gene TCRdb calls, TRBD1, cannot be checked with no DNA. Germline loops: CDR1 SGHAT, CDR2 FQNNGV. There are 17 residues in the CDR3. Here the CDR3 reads CASSQNSQVAGANVLTF.

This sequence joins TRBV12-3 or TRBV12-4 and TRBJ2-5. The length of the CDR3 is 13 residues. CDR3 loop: CASSSDQTQTQYF.

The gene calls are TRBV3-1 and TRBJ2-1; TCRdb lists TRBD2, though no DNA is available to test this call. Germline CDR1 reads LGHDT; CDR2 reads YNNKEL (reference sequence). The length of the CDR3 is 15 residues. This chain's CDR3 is CASSPRALLADEQFF.

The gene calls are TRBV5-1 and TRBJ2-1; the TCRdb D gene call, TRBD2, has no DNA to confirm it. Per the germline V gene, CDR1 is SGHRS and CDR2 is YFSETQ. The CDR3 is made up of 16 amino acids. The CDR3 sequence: CASSLESLAGFNEQFF. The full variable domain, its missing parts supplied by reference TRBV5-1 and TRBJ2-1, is KAGVTQTPRYLIKTRGQQVTLSCSPISGHRSVSWYQQTPGQGLQFLFEYFSETQRNKGNFPGRFSGRQFSNSRSEMNVSTLELGDSALYLCASSLESLAGFNEQFFGPGTRLTVL.

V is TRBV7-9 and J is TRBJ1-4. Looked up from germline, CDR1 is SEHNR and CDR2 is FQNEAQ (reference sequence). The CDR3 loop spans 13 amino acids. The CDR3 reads CASNDDPNEKLFF.